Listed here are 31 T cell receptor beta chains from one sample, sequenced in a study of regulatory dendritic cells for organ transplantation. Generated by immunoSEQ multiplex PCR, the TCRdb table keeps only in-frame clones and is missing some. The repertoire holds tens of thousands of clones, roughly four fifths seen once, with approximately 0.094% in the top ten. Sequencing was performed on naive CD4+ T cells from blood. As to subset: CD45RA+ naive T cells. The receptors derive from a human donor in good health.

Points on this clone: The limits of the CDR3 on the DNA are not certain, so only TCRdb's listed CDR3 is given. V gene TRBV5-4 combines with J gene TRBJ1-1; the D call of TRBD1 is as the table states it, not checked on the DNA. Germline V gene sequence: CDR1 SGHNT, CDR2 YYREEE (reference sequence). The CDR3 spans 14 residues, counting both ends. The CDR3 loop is CASSFGPGDTEAFF.

In DNA, the CDR3 is TGCGCCAGCAGCCAAGATTTCTATCAGCCCCAGCATTTT. Protein: CASSQDFYQPQHF. V gene TRBV4-1 combines with J gene TRBJ1-5; D gene uncertain. CDR1 and CDR2 (germline): MGHRA, YSYEKL. The CDR3 sequence is 13 residues long. Trimming removed 0 bases from V and 5 bases from J, with 5 bases in between.

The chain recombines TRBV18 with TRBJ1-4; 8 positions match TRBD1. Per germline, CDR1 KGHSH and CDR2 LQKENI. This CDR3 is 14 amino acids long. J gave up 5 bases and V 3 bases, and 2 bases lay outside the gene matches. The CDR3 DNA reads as TGTGCCAGCTCACCGGACAGGGCGAATGAAAAACTGTTTTTT. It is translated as CASSPDRANEKLFF. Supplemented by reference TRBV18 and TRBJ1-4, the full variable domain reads NAGVMQNPRHLVRRRGQEARLRCSPMKGHSHVYWYRQLPEEGLKFMVYLQKENIIDESGMPKERFSAEFPKEGPSILRIQQVVRGDSAAYFCASSPDRANEKLFFGSGTQLSVL.

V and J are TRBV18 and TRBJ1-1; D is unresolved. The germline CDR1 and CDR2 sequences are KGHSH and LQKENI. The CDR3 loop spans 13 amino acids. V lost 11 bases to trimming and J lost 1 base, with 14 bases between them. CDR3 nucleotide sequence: TGTGCCGCCAAAGCGGCACCGAACACTGAAGCTTTCTTT. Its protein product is CAAKAAPNTEAFF.

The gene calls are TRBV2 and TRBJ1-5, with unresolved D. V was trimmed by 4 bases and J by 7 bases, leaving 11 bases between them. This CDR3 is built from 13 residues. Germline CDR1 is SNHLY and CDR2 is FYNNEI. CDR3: CASSGGSGQPQHF. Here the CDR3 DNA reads TGTGCCAGCAGTGGGGGATCGGGGCAGCCCCAGCATTTT. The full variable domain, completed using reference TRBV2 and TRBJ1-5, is EPEVTQTPSHQVTQMGQEVILRCVPISNHLYFYWYRQILGQKVEFLVSFYNNEISEKSEIFDDQFSVERPDGSNFTLKIRSTKLEDSAMYFCASSGGSGQPQHFGDGTRLSIL.

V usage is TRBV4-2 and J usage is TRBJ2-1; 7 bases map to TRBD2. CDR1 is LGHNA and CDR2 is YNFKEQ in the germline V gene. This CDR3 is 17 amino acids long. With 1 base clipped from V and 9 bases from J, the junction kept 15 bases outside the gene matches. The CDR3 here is CASSQVRSGGVTSEQFF. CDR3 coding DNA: TGTGCCAGCAGCCAAGTCCGCTCGGGGGGAGTAACTAGTGAGCAGTTCTTC.

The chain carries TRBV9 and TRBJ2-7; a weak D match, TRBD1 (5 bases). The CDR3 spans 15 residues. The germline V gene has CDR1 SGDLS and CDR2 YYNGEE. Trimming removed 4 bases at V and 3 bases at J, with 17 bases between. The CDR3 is CASSPHSDTFYEQYF. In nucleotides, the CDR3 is TGTGCCAGCAGCCCCCATTCGGACACTTTCTACGAGCAGTACTTC.

The CDR3 coding sequence is TGTGCCAGCAGAGAGGGACAGGGCTTCGATCAGCCCCAGCATTTT. The encoded protein is CASREGQGFDQPQHF. The rearrangement uses TRBV6-1 and TRBJ1-5; TRBD1 agrees at 9 bases. Germline CDR1 is MNHNS and CDR2 is SASEGT. With V trimmed by 6 bases and J by 5 bases, 8 bases remained unmatched. The CDR3 runs 15 residues.

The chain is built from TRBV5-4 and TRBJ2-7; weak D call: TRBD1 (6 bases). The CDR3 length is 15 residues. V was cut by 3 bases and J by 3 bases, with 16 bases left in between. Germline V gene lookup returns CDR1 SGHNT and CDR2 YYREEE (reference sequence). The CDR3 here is CASSSRQANFYEQYF. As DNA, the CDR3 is TGTGCCAGCAGCTCACGACAGGCCAACTTCTACGAGCAGTACTTC.

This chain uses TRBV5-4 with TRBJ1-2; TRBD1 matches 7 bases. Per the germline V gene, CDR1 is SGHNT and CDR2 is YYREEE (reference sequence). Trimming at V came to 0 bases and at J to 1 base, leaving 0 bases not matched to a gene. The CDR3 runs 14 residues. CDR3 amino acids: CASSLGQGNYGYTF. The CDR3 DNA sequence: TGTGCCAGCAGCTTGGGACAGGGTAACTATGGCTACACCTTC. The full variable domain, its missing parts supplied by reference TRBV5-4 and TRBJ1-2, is ETGVTQSPTHLIKTRGQQVTLRCSSQSGHNTVSWYQQALGQGPQFIFQYYREEENGRGNFPPRFSGLQFPNYSSELNVNALELDDSALYLCASSLGQGNYGYTFGSGTRLTVV.

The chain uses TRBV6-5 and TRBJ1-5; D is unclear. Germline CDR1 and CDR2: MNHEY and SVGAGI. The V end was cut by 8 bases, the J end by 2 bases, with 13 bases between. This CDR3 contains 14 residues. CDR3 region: CASRTVPGNQPQHF. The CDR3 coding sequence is TGTGCCAGCCGGACTGTCCCAGGCAATCAGCCCCAGCATTTT.

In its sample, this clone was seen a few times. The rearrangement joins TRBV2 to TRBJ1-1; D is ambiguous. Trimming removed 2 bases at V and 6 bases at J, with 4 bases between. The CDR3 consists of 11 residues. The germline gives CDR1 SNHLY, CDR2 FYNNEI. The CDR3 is CASSERAEAFF. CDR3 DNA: TGTGCCAGCAGTGAACGGGCTGAAGCTTTCTTT.

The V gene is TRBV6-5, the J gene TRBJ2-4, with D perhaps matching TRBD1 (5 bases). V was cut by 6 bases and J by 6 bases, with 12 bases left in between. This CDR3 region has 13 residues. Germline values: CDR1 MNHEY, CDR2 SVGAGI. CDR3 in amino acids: CASRDSQGNIQYF. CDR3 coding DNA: TGTGCCAGCAGAGATTCCCAGGGAAACATTCAGTACTTC.

CDR3 residues: CASSQAGWAGTDTQYF. The CDR3 nucleotides are TGCGCCAGCAGCCAAGCTGGGTGGGCTGGCACAGATACGCAGTATTTT. The V call is TRBV4-1, the J call TRBJ2-3, with D hard to call. This CDR3 has 16 residues. The V gene's germline CDR1 is MGHRA and CDR2 YSYEKL. The V end lost 1 base, the J end lost 1 base, and 12 bases lay between the germline ends.

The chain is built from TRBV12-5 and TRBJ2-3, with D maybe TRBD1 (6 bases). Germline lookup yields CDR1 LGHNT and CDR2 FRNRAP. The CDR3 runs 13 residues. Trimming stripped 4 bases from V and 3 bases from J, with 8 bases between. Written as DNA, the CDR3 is TGTGCTAGTGGTTCAACAGGGACAGATACGCAGTATTTT. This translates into CASGSTGTDTQYF.

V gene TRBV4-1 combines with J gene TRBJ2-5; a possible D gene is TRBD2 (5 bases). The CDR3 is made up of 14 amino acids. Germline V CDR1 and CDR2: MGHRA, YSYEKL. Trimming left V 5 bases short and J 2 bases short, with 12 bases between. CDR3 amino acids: CASSYRRGQETQYF. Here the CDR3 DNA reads TGCGCCAGCAGCTATCGACGGGGTCAAGAGACCCAGTACTTC.

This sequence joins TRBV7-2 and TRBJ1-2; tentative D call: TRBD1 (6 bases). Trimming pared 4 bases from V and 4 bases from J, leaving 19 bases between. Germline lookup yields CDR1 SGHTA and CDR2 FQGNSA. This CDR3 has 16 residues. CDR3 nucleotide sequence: TGTGCCAGCAGCTCAGCCGGAGAACAGGGAGCCTATGGCTACACCTTC. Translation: CASSSAGEQGAYGYTF.

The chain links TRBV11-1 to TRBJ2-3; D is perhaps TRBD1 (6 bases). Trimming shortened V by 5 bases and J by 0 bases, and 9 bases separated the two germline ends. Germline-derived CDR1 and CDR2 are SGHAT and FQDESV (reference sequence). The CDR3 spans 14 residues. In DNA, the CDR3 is TGTGCCAGCAGCCCAAGGGGGAGCACAGATACGCAGTATTTT. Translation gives CASSPRGSTDTQYF.

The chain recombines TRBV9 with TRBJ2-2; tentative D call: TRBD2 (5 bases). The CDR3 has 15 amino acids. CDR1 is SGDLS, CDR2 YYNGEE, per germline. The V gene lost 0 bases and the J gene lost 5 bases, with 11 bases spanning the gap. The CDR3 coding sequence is TGTGCCAGCAGCGTAGGACACTCGGGGACCGGGGAGCTGTTTTTT. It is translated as CASSVGHSGTGELFF.

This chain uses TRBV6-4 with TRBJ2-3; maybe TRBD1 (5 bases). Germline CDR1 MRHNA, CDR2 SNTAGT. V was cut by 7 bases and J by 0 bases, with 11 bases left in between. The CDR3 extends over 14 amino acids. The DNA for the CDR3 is TGTGCCAGCAAACCGACAGCTAGCACAGATACGCAGTATTTT. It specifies CASKPTASTDTQYF.

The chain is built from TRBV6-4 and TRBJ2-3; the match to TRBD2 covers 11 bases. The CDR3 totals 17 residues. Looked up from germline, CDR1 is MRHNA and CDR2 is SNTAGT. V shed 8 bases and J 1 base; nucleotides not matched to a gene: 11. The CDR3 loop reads CASHEATSGGRTDTQYF. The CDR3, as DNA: TGTGCCAGCCACGAAGCCACTAGCGGGGGTCGCACAGATACGCAGTATTTT.

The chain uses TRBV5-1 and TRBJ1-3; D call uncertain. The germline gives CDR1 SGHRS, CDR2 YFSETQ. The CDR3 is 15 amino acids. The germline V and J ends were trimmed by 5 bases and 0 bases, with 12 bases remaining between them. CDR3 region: CASRNQANSGNTIYF. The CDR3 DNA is TGCGCCAGCAGAAATCAGGCCAACTCTGGAAACACCATATATTTT. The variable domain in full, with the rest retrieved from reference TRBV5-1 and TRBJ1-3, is KAGVTQTPRYLIKTRGQQVTLSCSPISGHRSVSWYQQTPGQGLQFLFEYFSETQRNKGNFPGRFSGRQFSNSRSEMNVSTLELGDSALYLCASRNQANSGNTIYFGEGSWLTVV.

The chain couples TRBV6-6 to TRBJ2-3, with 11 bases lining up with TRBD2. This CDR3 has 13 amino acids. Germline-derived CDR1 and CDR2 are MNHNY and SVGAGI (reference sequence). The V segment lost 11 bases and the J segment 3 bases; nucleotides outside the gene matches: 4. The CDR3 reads CAFSGGATDTQYF. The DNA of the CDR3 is TGTGCCTTTAGCGGGGGGGCGACAGATACGCAGTATTTT.

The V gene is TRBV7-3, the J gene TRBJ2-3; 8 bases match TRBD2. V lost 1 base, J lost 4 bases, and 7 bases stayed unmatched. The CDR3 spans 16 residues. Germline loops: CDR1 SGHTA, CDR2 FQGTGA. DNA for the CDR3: TGTGCCAGCAGCTTAAGGGTTGCGGGGGGCCCAGATACGCAGTATTTT. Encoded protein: CASSLRVAGGPDTQYF.

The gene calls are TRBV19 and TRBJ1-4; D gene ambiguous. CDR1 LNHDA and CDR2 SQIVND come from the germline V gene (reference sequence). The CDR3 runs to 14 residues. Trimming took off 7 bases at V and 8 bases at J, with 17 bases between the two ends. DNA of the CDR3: TGTGCCAGTAATGAGGGCAGGTCGAAGGAAAAACTGTTTTTT. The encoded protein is CASNEGRSKEKLFF.

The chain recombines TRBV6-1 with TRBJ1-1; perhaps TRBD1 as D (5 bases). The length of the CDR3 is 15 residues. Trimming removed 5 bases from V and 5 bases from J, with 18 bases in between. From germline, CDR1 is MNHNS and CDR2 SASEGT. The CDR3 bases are TGTGCCAGCAGTTTCCTCCACCAGGGAGGAACTGAAGCTTTCTTT. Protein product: CASSFLHQGGTEAFF.

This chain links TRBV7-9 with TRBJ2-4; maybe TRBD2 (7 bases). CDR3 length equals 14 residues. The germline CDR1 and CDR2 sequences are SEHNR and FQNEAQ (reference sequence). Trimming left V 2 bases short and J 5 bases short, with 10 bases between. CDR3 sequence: CASSLWGGQNIQYF. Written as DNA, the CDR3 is TGTGCCAGCAGCTTATGGGGGGGCCAAAACATTCAGTACTTC. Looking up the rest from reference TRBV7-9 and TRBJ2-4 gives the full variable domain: DTGVSQNPRHKITKRGQNVTFRCDPISEHNRLYWYRQTLGQGPEFLTYFQNEAQLEKSRLLSDRFSAERPKGSFSTLEIQRTEQGDSAMYLCASSLWGGQNIQYFGAGTRLSVL.

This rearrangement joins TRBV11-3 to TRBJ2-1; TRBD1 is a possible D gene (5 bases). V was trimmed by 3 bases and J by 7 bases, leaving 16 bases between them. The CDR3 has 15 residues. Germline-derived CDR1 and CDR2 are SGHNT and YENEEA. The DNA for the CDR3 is TGTGCCAGCAGCTTCAGTGGGGCACAAGCGAATGAGCAGTTCTTC. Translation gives CASSFSGAQANEQFF.

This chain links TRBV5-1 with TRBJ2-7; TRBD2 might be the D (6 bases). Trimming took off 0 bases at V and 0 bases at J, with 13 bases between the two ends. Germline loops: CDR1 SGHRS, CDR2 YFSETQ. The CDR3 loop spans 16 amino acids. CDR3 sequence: CASSLVGGTSSYEQYF. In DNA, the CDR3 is TGCGCCAGCAGCTTGGTGGGGGGAACTAGCTCCTACGAGCAGTACTTC. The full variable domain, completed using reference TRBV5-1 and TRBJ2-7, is KAGVTQTPRYLIKTRGQQVTLSCSPISGHRSVSWYQQTPGQGLQFLFEYFSETQRNKGNFPGRFSGRQFSNSRSEMNVSTLELGDSALYLCASSLVGGTSSYEQYFGPGTRLTVT.

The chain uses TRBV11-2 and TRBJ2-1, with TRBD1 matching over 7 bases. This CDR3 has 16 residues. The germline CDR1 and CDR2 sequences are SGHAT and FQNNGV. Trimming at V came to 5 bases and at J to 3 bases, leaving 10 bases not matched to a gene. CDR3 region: CASSPDRASLYNEQFF. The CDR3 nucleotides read TGTGCCAGCAGCCCAGACAGGGCATCGCTCTACAATGAGCAGTTCTTC.

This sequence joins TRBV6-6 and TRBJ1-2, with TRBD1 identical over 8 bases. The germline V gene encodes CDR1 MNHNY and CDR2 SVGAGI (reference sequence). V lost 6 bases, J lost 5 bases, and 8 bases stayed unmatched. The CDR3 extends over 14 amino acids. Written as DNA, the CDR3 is TGTGCCAGCAGAGGGCCGGACAGGGTTTATGGCTACACCTTC. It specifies CASRGPDRVYGYTF.